The rows below give T cell receptor beta chains drawn from one sample of a study of T cell responses to AZD1222 COVID-19 vaccine. The method was immunoSEQ multiplex PCR; TCRdb's version includes in-frame clones alone and lacks a portion of them. This sample has about 200,000 clones, with 90% to 95% found just once. The sample consisted of peripheral blood, taken 28 days after the second AZD1222 dose. The receptors were sampled from an adult who received the AZD1222 COVID-19 vaccine. Each CDR3 is given with its conserved first and last residue. The D gene is left open where the match is weak. Clone size is not always given. Where it is, it says once, few, many or a class for expanded clones.

V	size	D	J	CDR3	DNA
TRBV14	.	.	TRBJ1-6	CASSHQGYSPLHF	TGTGCCAGCAGCCACCAGGGGTATTCACCCCTCCACTTT
TRBV28	.	.	TRBJ1-6	CASSFRGWNSPLHF	TGTGCCAGCAGTTTCCGGGGGTGGAATTCACCCCTCCACTTT
TRBV28	.	.	TRBJ1-2	CASSLPDLGGYTF	TGTGCCAGCAGCCTACCGGATCTGGGGGGCTACACCTTC
TRBV7-9	.	.	TRBJ2-1	CASSLLGAVGEQFF	TGTGCCAGCAGCTTACTCGGGGCGGTCGGTGAGCAGTTCTTC
TRBV4-2	.	.	TRBJ1-2	CASGGGRGPNYGYTF	TGTGCCAGCGGGGGGGGTCGCGGACCTAACTATGGCTACACCTTC
TRBV28	.	.	TRBJ1-5	CASSFVGGNQPQHF	TGTGCCAGCAGTTTCGTCGGCGGCAATCAGCCCCAGCATTTT
TRBV3-1/TRBV3-2	.	.	TRBJ1-5	CASSQDDQQPQHF	TGTGCCAGCAGCCAAGATGATCAACAGCCCCAGCATTTT
TRBV7-8	.	TRBD1	TRBJ1-1	CASSFTPRGAADTEAFF	TGTGCCAGCAGCTTTACGCCCAGGGGGGCGGCGGACACTGAAGCTTTCTTT
TRBV9	.	.	TRBJ1-5	CASSKSGGDQPQHF	TGTGCCAGCAGCAAATCAGGAGGGGATCAGCCCCAGCATTTT
TRBV4-2	once	.	TRBJ2-5	CASSHDETQYF	TGTGCCAGCAGCCACGACGAGACCCAGTACTTC
TRBV7-9	once	TRBD1	TRBJ1-1	CASSRQGATEAFF	TGTGCCAGCAGCCGACAGGGGGCGACTGAAGCTTTCTTT
TRBV4-3	.	.	TRBJ1-5	CASSQDRANQPQHF	TGCGCCAGCAGCCAAGACAGAGCCAATCAGCCCCAGCATTTT
TRBV3-1/TRBV3-2	.	.	TRBJ1-6	CASSQSTLYSPLHF	TGTGCCAGCAGCCAATCAACCTTATATTCACCCCTCCACTTT
TRBV19	.	.	TRBJ2-2	CATEVPLASENTGELFF	TGTGCCACCGAGGTCCCCCTTGCGAGCGAGAACACCGGGGAGCTGTTTTTT
TRBV7-8	.	.	TRBJ2-7	CASSTSGGRSLEQYF	TGTGCCAGCAGCACGTCAGGGGGGAGATCTTTAGAGCAGTACTTC
TRBV28	.	.	TRBJ1-4	CASVSGPYRGEKLFF	TGTGCCAGCGTATCAGGACCTTACCGTGGTGAAAAACTGTTTTTT
TRBV6-2/TRBV6-3	.	.	TRBJ1-1	CASSSQGFWTEAFF	TGTGCCAGCAGCTCACAGGGTTTTTGGACTGAAGCTTTCTTT
TRBV25-1	.	TRBD1	TRBJ2-7	CASRPDRGPPYEQYF	TGTGCCAGCAGGCCCGACAGGGGCCCCCCCTACGAGCAGTACTTC
TRBV7-2	once	TRBD1	TRBJ1-5	CASSLGQGHQPQHF	TGTGCCAGCAGCTTGGGACAGGGCCATCAGCCCCAGCATTTT
TRBV10-2	.	.	TRBJ2-1	CASRPDYNNEQFF	TGCGCCAGCCGACCCGACTACAACAATGAGCAGTTCTTC
TRBV5-1	once	.	TRBJ2-2	CASSFNPVELNTGELFF	TGCGCCAGCAGTTTTAATCCCGTGGAGCTAAACACCGGGGAGCTGTTTTTT
TRBV4-3	.	TRBD1	TRBJ2-7	CASSQDRGTGVPYEQYF	TGCGCCAGCAGCCAAGATCGCGGGACAGGAGTTCCCTACGAGCAGTACTTC